This is a list of T cell receptor beta chains from one sample in a study of response to subunit inactivated influenza vaccine. TCRdb reanalysed the RT-PCR reads using MiXCR and keeps one entry per CDR3 protein. This sample has approximately 730,000 distinct CDR3 sequences, with 14% found just once. Source: PBMCs from blood, taken roughly 15 days before vaccination. These receptors all come from a man between 50 and 59 years old who received an inactivated influenza vaccine. Each CDR3 is given with its conserved first and last residue. The D gene is left open where the match is weak. Clone sizes are given selectively: once, few, many, or a class where the clone is expanded.

-	TRBV30	TRBJ2-7	many	CAWSPTGGYGHEQYF	TGTGCCTGGAGCCCCACCGGCGGTTATGGACACGAGCAGTACTTC
-	TRBV6-6	TRBJ1-3	-	CASSSELGNTIYF	TGTGCCAGCAGTTCCGAGCTTGGAAACACCATATATTTT
-	TRBV12-3/TRBV12-4	TRBJ2-5	few	CASSLSEKTQYF	TGTGCCAGCAGTCTCTCCGAGAAGACCCAGTACTTC
TRBD1	TRBV5-1	TRBJ2-1	-	CASSLDSGQGLVFF	TGCGCCAGCAGCTTAGACTCTGGACAGGGGCTTGTGTTCTTC
-	TRBV2	TRBJ2-3	-	CASSEQGAPTDTQYF	TGTGCCAGCAGTGAACAAGGGGCCCCCACAGATACGCAGTATTTT
TRBD2	TRBV6-5	TRBJ2-5	many	CASSYSASGRPETQYF	TGTGCCAGCAGTTACTCGGCTAGCGGGAGGCCAGAGACCCAGTACTTC
-	TRBV11-2	TRBJ1-1	few	CASSWRGEAFF	TGTGCCAGCAGTTGGAGGGGTGAAGCTTTCTTT
-	TRBV7-9	TRBJ2-1	-	CASSSISSGEQFF	TGTGCCAGCAGCTCCATCTCAAGCGGTGAGCAGTTCTTC
TRBD1	TRBV13	TRBJ2-3	few	CASSLRGTGQAQYF	TGTGCCAGCAGCTTAAGGGGGACAGGGCAAGCGCAGTATTTT
TRBD2	TRBV6-5	TRBJ2-7	-	CASSSLAGKGEQYF	TGTGCCAGCAGTTCGCTAGCGGGGAAGGGCGAGCAGTACTTC
-	TRBV29-1	TRBJ1-5	many	CSARENSNQPQHF	TGCAGCGCGCGGGAGAATAGCAATCAGCCCCAGCATTTT
-	TRBV21-1	TRBJ2-5	-	CASSRPPALIGPEETQYF	TGTGCCAGCAGCAGACCCCCAGCCCTGATTGGCCCTGAAGAGACCCAGTACTTC
TRBD1	TRBV29-1	TRBJ2-5	few	CSVLDRGSSGTQYF	TGCAGCGTTTTGGACAGGGGAAGCTCTGGGACCCAGTACTTC
-	TRBV7-9	TRBJ2-2	many	CASSFFRGGGELFF	TGTGCCAGCAGCTTCTTTCGGGGAGGCGGGGAGCTGTTTTTT
TRBD2	TRBV10-3	TRBJ2-3	few	CAISDRSGGRTDTQYF	TGTGCCATCAGTGACCGTAGCGGGGGACGCACAGATACGCAGTATTTT
-	TRBV1	TRBJ2-7	few	CTSSQVGTGTAHEQYF	-
-	TRBV27	TRBJ2-3	-	CASSGLLRGNALGDTQYF	TGTGCCAGCAGTGGTCTTCTACGCGGAAATGCCTTAGGAGATACGCAGTATTTT
-	TRBV5-5	TRBJ2-3	-	CASAVGGPDTQYF	TGTGCCAGCGCAGTAGGGGGACCCGATACGCAGTATTTT
-	TRBV7-8	TRBJ1-5	-	CASSPGVNGNQPQHF	TGTGCCAGCAGTCCGGGGGTAAATGGCAATCAGCCCCAGCATTTT
TRBD2	TRBV12-3/TRBV12-4	TRBJ2-1	few	CASTKTSGSSYEQFF	TGTGCCAGCACTAAAACTAGCGGGAGCTCTTATGAGCAGTTCTTC
-	TRBV4-3	TRBJ1-2	few	CASSQGGQSLIYGYTF	TGCGCCAGCAGCCAAGGTGGACAGTCGCTCATCTATGGCTACACCTTC
-	TRBV15	TRBJ2-3	many	CATSRVRFSTDTQYF	TGTGCCACCAGCAGAGTCAGGTTTAGCACAGATACGCAGTATTTT
TRBD1	TRBV2	TRBJ1-5	-	CASRERAQGARGSNQPQHF	TGTGCCAGCAGGGAACGGGCGCAGGGGGCGCGGGGTAGCAATCAGCCCCAGCATTTT
-	TRBV28	TRBJ2-1	-	CASRILGREFEQFF	TGTGCCAGCAGGATCCTCGGACGGGAGTTTGAGCAGTTCTTC
TRBD1	TRBV12-3/TRBV12-4	TRBJ2-7	many	CASSFTRGQYEQYF	TGTGCCAGCAGTTTTACCAGGGGGCAGTACGAGCAGTACTTC
-	TRBV20-1	TRBJ2-7	-	CSARDRGFGEQYF	TGCAGTGCTAGAGATCGGGGTTTTGGCGAGCAGTACTTC
-	TRBV2	TRBJ2-1	-	CACRGQAGGGASYNEQFF	TGTGCCTGCAGGGGACAAGCGGGTGGGGGGGCTTCCTACAATGAGCAGTTCTTC
TRBD2	TRBV2	TRBJ2-1	-	CASSDGLAGNNEQFF	TGTGCCAGCAGTGATGGACTAGCGGGGAACAATGAGCAGTTCTTC
-	TRBV12-3/TRBV12-4	TRBJ1-1	-	CASSPAGPGAFF	TGTGCCAGCAGTCCCGCAGGGCCGGGTGCTTTCTTT